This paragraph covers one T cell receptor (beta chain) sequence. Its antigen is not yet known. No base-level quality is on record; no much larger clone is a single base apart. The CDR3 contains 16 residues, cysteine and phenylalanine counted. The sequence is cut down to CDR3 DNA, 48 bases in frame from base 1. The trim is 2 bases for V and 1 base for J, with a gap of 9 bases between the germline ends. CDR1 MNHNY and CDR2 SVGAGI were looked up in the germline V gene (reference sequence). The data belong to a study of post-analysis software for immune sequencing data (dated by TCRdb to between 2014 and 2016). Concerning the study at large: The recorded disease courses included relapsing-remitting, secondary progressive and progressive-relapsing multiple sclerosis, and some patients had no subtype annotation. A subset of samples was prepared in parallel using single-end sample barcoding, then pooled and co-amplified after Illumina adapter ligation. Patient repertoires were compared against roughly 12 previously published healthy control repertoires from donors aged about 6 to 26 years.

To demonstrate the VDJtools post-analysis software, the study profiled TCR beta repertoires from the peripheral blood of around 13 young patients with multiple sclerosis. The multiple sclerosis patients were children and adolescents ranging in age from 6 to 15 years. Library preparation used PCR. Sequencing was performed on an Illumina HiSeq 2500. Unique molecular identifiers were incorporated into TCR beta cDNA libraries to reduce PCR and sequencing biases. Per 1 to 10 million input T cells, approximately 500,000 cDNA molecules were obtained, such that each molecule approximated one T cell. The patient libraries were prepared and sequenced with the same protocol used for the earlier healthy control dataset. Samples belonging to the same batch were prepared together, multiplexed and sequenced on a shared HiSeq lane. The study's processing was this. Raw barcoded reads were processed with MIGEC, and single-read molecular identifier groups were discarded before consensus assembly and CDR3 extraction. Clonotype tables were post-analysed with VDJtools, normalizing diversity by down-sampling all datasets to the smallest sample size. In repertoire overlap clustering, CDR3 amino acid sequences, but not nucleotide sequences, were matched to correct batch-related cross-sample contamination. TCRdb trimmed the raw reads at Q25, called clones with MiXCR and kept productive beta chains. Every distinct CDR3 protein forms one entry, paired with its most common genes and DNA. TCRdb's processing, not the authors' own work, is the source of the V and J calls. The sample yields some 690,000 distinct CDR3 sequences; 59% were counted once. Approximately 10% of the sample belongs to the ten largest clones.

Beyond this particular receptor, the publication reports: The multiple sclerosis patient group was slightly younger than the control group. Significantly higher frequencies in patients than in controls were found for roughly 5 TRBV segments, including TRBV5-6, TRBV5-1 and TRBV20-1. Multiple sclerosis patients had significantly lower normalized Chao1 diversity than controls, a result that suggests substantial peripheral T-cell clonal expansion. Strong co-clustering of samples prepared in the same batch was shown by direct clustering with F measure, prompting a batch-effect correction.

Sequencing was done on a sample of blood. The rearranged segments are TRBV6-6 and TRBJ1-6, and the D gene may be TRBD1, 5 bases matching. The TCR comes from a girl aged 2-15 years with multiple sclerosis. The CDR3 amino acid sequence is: CASSYTGQSYNSPLHF. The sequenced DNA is TGTGCCAGCAGTTACACGGGGCAATCCTATAATTCACCCCTCCACTTT.